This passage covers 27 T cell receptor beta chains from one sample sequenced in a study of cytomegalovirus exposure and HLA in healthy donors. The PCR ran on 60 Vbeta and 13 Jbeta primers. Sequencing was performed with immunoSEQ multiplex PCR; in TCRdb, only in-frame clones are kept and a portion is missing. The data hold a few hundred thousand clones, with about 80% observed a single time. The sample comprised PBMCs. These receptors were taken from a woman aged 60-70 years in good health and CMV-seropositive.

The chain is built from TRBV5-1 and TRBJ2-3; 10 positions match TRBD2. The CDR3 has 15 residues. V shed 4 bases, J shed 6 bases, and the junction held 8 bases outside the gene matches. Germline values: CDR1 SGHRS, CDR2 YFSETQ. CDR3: CASSTGLAMGDTQYF. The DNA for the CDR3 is TGCGCCAGCAGCACGGGACTAGCGATGGGGGATACGCAGTATTTT.

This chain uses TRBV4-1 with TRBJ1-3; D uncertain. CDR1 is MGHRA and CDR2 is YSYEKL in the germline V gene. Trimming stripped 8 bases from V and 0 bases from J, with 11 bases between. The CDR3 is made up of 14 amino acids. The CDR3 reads CASLDLNSGNTIYF. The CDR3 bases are TGCGCCAGCTTGGACTTAAACTCTGGAAACACCATATATTTT.

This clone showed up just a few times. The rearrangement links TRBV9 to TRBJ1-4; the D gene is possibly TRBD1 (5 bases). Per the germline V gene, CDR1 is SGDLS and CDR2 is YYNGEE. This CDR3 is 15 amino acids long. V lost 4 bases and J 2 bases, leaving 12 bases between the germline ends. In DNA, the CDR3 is TGTGCCAGCAGCTTCGGATCAGGGACTAATGAAAAACTGTTTTTT. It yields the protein CASSFGSGTNEKLFF.

The CDR3 nucleotides are TGTGCCAGCTCATTACTAGCGGGAGCTTACAATGAGCAGTTCTTC. This sequence encodes CASSLLAGAYNEQFF. J is TRBJ2-1 and V is TRBV18; 11 bases align to TRBD2. Germline lookup yields CDR1 KGHSH and CDR2 LQKENI. J was trimmed by 4 bases and V by 5 bases; bases with no gene match: 4. The length of the CDR3 is 15 residues.

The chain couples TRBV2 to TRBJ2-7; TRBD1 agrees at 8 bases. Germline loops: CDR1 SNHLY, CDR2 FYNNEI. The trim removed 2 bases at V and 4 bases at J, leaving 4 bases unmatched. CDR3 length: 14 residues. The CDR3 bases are TGTGCCAGCAGTGAACGTAACAGGGGGTACGAGCAGTACTTC. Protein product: CASSERNRGYEQYF.

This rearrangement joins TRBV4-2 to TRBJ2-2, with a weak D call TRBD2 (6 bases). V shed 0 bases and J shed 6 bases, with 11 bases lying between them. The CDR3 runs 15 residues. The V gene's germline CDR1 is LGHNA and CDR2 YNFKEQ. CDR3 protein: CASSQERGGAGELFF. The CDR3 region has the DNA TGTGCCAGCAGCCAAGAAAGGGGCGGGGCCGGGGAGCTGTTTTTT.

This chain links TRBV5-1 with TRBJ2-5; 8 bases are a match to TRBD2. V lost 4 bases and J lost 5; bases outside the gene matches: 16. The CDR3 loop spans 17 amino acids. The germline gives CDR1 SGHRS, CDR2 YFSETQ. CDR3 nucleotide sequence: TGCGCCAGCAGCCCAATAGCGGGAACGGTGAGGGGGGAGACCCAGTACTTC. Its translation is CASSPIAGTVRGETQYF.

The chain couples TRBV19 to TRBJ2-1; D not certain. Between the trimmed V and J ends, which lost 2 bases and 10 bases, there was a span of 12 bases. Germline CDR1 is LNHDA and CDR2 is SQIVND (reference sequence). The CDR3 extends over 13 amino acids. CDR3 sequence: CASSILSLEEQFF. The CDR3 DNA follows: TGTGCCAGTAGTATACTTAGCCTAGAGGAGCAGTTCTTC. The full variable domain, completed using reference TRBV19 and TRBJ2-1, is DGGITQSPKYLFRKEGQNVTLSCEQNLNHDAMYWYRQDPGQGLRLIYYSQIVNDFQKGDIAEGYSVSREKKESFPLTVTSAQKNPTAFYLCASSILSLEEQFFGPGTRLTVL.

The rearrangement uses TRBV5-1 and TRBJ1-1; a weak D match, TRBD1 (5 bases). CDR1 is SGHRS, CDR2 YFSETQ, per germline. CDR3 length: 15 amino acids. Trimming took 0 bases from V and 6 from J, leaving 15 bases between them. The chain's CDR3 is CASSLAPGRTPEAFF. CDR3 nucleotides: TGCGCCAGCAGCTTGGCGCCAGGGCGAACCCCTGAAGCTTTCTTT.

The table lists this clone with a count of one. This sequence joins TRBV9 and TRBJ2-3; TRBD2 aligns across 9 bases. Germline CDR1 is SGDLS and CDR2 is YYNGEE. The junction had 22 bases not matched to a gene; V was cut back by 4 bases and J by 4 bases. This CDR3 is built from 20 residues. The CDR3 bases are TGTGCCAGCAGCTCAAAAAGGGGACTAGCCGCTCCCGAGGGCCCAGATACGCAGTATTTT. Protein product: CASSSKRGLAAPEGPDTQYF.

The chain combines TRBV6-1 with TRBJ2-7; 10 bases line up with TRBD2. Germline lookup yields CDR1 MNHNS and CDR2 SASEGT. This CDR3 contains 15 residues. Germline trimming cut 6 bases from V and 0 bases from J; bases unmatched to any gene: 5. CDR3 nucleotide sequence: TGTGCCAGCAGGGATAGCGGGAGGAGCTCCTACGAGCAGTACTTC. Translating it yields CASRDSGRSSYEQYF.

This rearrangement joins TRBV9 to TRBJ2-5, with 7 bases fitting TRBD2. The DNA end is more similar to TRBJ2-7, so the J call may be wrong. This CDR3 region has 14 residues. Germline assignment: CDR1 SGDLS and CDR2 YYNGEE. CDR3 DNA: TGTGCCAGCAGCGTGGAACCTAGCGGATACGAGCAGTACTTC. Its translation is CASSVEPSGYEQYF.

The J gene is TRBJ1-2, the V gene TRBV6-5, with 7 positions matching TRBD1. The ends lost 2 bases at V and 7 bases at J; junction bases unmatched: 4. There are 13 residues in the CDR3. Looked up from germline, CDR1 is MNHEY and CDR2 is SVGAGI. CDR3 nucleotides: TGTGCCAGCAGTTACGGCAGGGGGTCTGGCTACACCTTC. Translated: CASSYGRGSGYTF.

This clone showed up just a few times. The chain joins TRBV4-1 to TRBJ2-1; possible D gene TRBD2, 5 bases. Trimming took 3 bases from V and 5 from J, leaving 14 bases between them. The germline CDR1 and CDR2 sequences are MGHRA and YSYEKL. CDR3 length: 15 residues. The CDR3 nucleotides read TGCGCCAGCAGCCAGAATCGCGGGCCCAACAATGAGCAGTTCTTC. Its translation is CASSQNRGPNNEQFF.

This CDR3 is CASSEVGRGYEKLFF. The CDR3 region has the DNA TGTGCCAGCAGTGAGGTCGGCAGGGGCTACGAAAAACTGTTTTTT. V gene TRBV2 combines with J gene TRBJ1-4, with a weak D call TRBD1 (6 bases). The CDR3 is made up of 15 amino acids. The germline V and J ends were trimmed by 3 bases and 8 bases, with 16 bases remaining between them. CDR1 SNHLY and CDR2 FYNNEI come from the germline V gene.

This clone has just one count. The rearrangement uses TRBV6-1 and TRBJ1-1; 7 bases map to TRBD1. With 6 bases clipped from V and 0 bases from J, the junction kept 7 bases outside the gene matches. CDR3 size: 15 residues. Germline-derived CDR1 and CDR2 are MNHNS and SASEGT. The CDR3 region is CASSPPGQLNTEAFF. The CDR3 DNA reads TGTGCCAGCAGCCCTCCGGGACAGCTGAACACTGAAGCTTTCTTT.

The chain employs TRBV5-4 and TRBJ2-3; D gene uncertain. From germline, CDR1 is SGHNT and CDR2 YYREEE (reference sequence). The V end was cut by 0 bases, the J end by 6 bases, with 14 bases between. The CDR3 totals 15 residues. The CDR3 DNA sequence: TGTGCCAGCAGCTTGGCGGAGAATTCCGGGGATACGCAGTATTTT. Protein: CASSLAENSGDTQYF. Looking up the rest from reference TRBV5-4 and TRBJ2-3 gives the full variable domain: ETGVTQSPTHLIKTRGQQVTLRCSSQSGHNTVSWYQQALGQGPQFIFQYYREEENGRGNFPPRFSGLQFPNYSSELNVNALELDDSALYLCASSLAENSGDTQYFGPGTRLTVL.

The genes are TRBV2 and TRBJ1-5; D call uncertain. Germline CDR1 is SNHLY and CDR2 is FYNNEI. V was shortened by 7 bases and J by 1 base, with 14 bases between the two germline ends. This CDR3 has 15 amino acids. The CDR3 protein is CASNVERASNQPQHF. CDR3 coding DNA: TGTGCCAGCAATGTTGAGAGAGCAAGCAATCAGCCCCAGCATTTT.

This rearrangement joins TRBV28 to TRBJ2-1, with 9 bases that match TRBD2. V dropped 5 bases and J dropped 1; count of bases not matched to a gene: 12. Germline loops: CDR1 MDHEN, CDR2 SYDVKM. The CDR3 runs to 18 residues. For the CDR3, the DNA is TGTGCCAGCAGTCCGCTCGGGGGCGCGGGAGGGTCCTACAATGAGCAGTTCTTC. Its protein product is CASSPLGGAGGSYNEQFF.

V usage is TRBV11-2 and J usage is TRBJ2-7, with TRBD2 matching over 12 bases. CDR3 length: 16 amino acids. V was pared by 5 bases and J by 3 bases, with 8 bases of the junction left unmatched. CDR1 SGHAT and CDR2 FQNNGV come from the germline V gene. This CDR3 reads CASSQKLAGGFYEQYF. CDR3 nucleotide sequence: TGTGCCAGCAGCCAAAAGCTAGCGGGAGGGTTCTACGAGCAGTACTTC.

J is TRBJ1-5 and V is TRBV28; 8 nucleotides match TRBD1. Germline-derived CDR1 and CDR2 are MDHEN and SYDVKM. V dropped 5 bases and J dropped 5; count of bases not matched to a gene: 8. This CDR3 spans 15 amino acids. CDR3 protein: CASSTGTGTHQPQHF. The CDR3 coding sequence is TGTGCCAGCAGTACCGGGACAGGAACCCATCAGCCCCAGCATTTT.

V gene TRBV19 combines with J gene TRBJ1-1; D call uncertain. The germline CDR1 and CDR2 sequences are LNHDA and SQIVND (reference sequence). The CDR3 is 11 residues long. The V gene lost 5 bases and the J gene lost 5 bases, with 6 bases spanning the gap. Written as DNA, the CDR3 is TGTGCCAGTAGTCGGGTTACTGAAGCTTTCTTT. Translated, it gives CASSRVTEAFF.

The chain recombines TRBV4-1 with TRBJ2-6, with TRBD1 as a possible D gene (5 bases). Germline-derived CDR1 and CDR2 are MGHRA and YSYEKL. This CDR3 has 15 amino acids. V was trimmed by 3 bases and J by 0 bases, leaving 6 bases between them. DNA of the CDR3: TGCGCCAGCAGCCACGGACACTCTGGGGCCAACGTCCTGACTTTC. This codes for CASSHGHSGANVLTF.

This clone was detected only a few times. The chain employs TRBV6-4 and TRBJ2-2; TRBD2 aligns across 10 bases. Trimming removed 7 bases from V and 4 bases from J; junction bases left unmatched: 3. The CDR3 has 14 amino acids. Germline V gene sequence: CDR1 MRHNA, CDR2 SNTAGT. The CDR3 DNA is TGTGCCAGCAAGCGGGAGGGCGGCACCGGGGAGCTGTTTTTT. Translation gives CASKREGGTGELFF.

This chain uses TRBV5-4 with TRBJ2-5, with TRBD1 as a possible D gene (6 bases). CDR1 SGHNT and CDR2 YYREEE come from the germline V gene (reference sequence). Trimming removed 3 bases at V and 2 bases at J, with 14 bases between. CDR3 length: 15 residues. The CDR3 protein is CASSYQTGQQETQYF. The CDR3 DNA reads TGTGCCAGCAGCTACCAGACAGGCCAGCAAGAGACCCAGTACTTC.

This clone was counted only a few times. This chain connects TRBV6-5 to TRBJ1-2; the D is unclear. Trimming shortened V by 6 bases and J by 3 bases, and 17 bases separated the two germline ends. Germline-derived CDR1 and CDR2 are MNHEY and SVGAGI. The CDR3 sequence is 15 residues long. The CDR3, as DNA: TGTGCCAGCAGCGGCAACGCGAGGCATTACTATGGCTACACCTTC. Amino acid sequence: CASSGNARHYYGYTF.

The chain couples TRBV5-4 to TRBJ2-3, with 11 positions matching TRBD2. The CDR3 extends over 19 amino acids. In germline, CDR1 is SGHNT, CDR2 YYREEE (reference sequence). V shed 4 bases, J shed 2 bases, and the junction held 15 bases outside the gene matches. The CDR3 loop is CASSPRSSGGPLTTDTQYF. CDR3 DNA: TGTGCCAGCAGCCCGCGTTCTAGCGGGGGGCCTCTTACCACAGATACGCAGTATTTT.